This T cell receptor (beta chain) is drawn from a study of monozygotic twins with inflammatory bowel disease. Study-wide points: Inverse Simpson values showed less TCRbeta diversity in IBD patients than in their healthy co-twins.

In the case of this clonotype: The antigen remains undetermined.

The CDR3 covers 14 residues. For both chains, the TCRalpha and TCRbeta cDNA went through two nested PCRs of approximately 16 and 9 cycles. TCRdb reanalyzed the 5' RACE reads, giving one entry per CDR3 protein sequence and no DNA. Reported are about 160,000 distinct CDR3 sequences; the ten largest clones contain roughly 2.3%. This receptor was identified in a human donor with ulcerative colitis or Crohn's disease, or a healthy co-twin of an affected twin (not recorded which). The chain links TRBV12-3 or TRBV12-4 to TRBJ2-3; TCRdb returns TRBD2, unconfirmable since there is no DNA. The sequenced sample consisted of blood. The CDR3 reads CASSPRTGPDTQYF.